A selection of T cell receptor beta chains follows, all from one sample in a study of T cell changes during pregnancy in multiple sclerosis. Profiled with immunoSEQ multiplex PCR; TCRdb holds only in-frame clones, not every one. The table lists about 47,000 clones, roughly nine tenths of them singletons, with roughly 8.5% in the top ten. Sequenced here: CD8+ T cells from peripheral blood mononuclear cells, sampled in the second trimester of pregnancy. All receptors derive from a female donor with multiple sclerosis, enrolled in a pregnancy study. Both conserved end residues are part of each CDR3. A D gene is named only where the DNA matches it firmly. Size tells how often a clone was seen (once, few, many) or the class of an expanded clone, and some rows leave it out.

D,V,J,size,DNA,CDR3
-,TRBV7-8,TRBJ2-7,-,TGTGCCAGCAGCTCCCACCAGGGCCCATCCTACGAGCAGTACTTC,CASSSHQGPSYEQYF
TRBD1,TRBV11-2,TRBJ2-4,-,TGTGCCAGCAGCGCCACAGGGGGCGCGTCCAAAAACATTCAGTACTTC,CASSATGGASKNIQYF
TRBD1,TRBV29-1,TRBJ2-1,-,TGCAGCGTTTTAAAGACAGGGGATAACATCAATGAGCAGTTCTTC,CSVLKTGDNINEQFF
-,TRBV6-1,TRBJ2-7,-,TGTGCCAGCAGCGGGATTGGCGGTTCTTCCTACGAGCAGTACTTC,CASSGIGGSSYEQYF
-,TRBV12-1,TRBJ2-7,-,TGTGCCAGCAGCTCGGACAGGGGGAAGGACGAGCAGTACTTC,CASSSDRGKDEQYF
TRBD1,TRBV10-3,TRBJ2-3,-,TGTGCCATCAGTGATTTAGACAGGGGGCTCCGGGCAGATACGCAGTATTTT,CAISDLDRGLRADTQYF
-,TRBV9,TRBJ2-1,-,TGTGCCAGCAGCGATGGGGGGTATCCCCCTACCGATGAGCAGTTCTTC,CASSDGGYPPTDEQFF
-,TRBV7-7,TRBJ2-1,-,TGTGCTAGCAGCTTAGCCAACTACAATGAGCAGTTCTTC,CASSLANYNEQFF
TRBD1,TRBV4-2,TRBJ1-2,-,TGTGCCAGCAGCCAAGAATGGACAGGGGACTATGGCTACACCTTC,CASSQEWTGDYGYTF
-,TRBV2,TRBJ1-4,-,TGTGCCAGCAGTGACACAGGGACTAATGAAAAACTGTTTTTT,CASSDTGTNEKLFF
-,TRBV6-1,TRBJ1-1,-,TGTGCCAGCAGCTCAAAGGGGGCTTTCTTT,CASSSKGAFF
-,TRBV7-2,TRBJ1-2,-,TGTGCCAGCAGCCCGACCGACGGGTCCAACTATGGCTACACCTTC,CASSPTDGSNYGYTF
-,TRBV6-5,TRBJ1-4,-,TGTGCCAGCAGTTACTCTGGGGGGGTCGATGAAAAACTGTTTTTT,CASSYSGGVDEKLFF
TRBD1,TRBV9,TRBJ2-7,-,TGTGCCAGCAGCGTCCGGGACAGGTCCTACGAGCAGTACTTC,CASSVRDRSYEQYF
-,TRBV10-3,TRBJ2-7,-,TGTGCCATCAGCTCAGGGGATCGGTACGAGCAGTACTTC,CAISSGDRYEQYF
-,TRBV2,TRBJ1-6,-,TGTGCCAGCAGTGAAGGGTACTCGAATGGTCCCCTCCACTTT,CASSEGYSNGPLHF
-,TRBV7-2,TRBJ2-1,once,TGTGCCGCAGCGGACCGGAAAATTTACAATGAGCAGTTCTTC,CAAADRKIYNEQFF
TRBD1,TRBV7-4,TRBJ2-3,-,TGTGCCAGCAGCTACCGTCGGACAGGGGTGACAAAAGAAAGCACAGATACGCAGTATTTT,CASSYRRTGVTKESTDTQYF
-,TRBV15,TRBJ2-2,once,TGTGCCACCAGCAGAGATCGGGGTTATACCGGGGAGCTGTTTTTT,CATSRDRGYTGELFF
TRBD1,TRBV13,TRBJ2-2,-,TGTGCCAGCAGCCGCGACAGGGGAGTCACCGGGGAGCTGTTTTTT,CASSRDRGVTGELFF
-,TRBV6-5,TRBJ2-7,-,TGTGCCAGCAGTTACGTAGACGAGCAGTACTTC,CASSYVDEQYF
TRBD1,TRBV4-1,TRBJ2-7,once,TGCGCCAGCAGCCACCCGGGACAGGGAAACGAGCAGTACTTC,CASSHPGQGNEQYF
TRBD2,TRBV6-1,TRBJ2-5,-,TGTGCCAGCAAGGTGTATAGCGGGGGAGGGGAGACCCAGTACTTC,CASKVYSGGGETQYF
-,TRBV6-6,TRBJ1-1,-,TGTGCCAGCAGTTACGTTCAGGGAATCACTGAAGCTTTCTTT,CASSYVQGITEAFF
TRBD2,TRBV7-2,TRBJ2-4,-,TGTGCCAGCAGCCTCTTTGGGGGTGCGGGAGAAGCAAACATTCAGTACTTC,CASSLFGGAGEANIQYF
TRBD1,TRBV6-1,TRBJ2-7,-,TGTGCCAGCAGTGAAAGAGGGGGCTTGACCTACGAGCAGTACTTC,CASSERGGLTYEQYF
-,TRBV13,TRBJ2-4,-,TGTGCCAGCAGCTTAGAGGCTGGCGGCGACATTCAGTACTTC,CASSLEAGGDIQYF
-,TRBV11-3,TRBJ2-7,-,TGTGCCAGCAGCTTAGGAGCAGGAAGCTCCTACGAGCAGTACTTC,CASSLGAGSSYEQYF
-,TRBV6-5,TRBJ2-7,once,TGTGCCAGCAGTCACAAACAGGTTCGCTCCTACGAGCAGTACTTC,CASSHKQVRSYEQYF
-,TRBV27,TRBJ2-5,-,TGTGCCAGCAGTTTGGCAGGGTCAAAGGAGACCCAGTACTTC,CASSLAGSKETQYF
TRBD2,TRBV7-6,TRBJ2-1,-,TGTGCCAGCAGCATGAGGACTAGCGGGGACTACAATGAGCAGTTCTTC,CASSMRTSGDYNEQFF
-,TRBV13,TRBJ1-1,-,TGTGCCAGCAGCTTATCCCAGAAGAACACTGAAGCTTTCTTT,CASSLSQKNTEAFF
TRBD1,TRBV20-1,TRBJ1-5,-,TGCAGGGCCGACAGGGGGGTACTACATTTT,CRADRGVLHF
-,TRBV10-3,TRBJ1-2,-,TGTGCCATCAGTGAGTTACAGGGAGACTATGGCTACACCTTC,CAISELQGDYGYTF
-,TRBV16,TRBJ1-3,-,TGTGCCAGCAGCCAATCCCCCGGGGGGGACACCATATATTTT,CASSQSPGGDTIYF
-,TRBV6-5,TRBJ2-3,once,TGTGCCAGCCAGGGGTGGGAAACTGATACGCAGTATTTT,CASQGWETDTQYF
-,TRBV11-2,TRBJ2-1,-,TGTGCCAGCAGCGTACAAGCCCCAGTGTGGGAGGGGGTGTACAATGAGCAGTTCTTC,CASSVQAPVWEGVYNEQFF
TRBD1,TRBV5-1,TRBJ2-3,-,TGCGCCAGCAGCTCTGACAGGGAAGGACCCACAGATACGCAGTATTTT,CASSSDREGPTDTQYF
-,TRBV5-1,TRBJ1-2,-,TGCGCCAGCAGCTTGGCCTACAGCATCCCTAACTATGGCTACACCTTC,CASSLAYSIPNYGYTF
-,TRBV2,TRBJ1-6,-,TGTGCCAGCAGTCGCGGGGTAGATCATAATTCACCCCTCCACTTT,CASSRGVDHNSPLHF
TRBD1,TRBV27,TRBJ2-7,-,TGTGCCAGCAGTTCCGGGACAGGGGGCTACGAGCAGTACTTC,CASSSGTGGYEQYF
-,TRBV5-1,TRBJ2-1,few,TGCGCCAGCAGCTTGGGACACACAAGAACCTACAATGAGCAGTTCTTC,CASSLGHTRTYNEQFF
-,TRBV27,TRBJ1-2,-,TGTGCCAGCAGTCCCCAGGGTGACTATGGCTACACCTTC,CASSPQGDYGYTF
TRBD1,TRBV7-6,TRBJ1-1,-,TGTGCCAGCAGCTCACAGGGGGGTACCACTGAAGCTTTCTTT,CASSSQGGTTEAFF
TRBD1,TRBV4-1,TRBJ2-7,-,TGCGCCAGCAGCCAAGCAAGGGGGCCAGACGAGCAGTACTTC,CASSQARGPDEQYF
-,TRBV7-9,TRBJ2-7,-,TGTGCCAGCAGCCCCGCGGTCTACGAGCAGTACTTC,CASSPAVYEQYF
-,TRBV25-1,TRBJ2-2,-,TGTGCCAGCAGTGAATCGGGGTGGGGGCAAGAACACCCCGGGGAGCTGTTTTTT,CASSESGWGQEHPGELFF
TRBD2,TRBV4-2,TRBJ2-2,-,TGTGCCAGCAGCCAAGAGTCTAGCGGGGGGGACACCGGGGAGCTGTTTTTT,CASSQESSGGDTGELFF
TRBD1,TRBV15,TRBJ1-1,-,TGTGCCACCAGAGAGGACAGGGTCACTGAAGCTTTCTTT,CATREDRVTEAFF
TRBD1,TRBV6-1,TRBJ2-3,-,TGTGCCAGCACTGGGACAGCAAACACAGATACGCAGTATTTT,CASTGTANTDTQYF
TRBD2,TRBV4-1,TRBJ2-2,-,TGCGCCAGCAGCCAGAGAGCCGGGGGACTAGAGGACGGCGGGGAGCTGTTTTTT,CASSQRAGGLEDGGELFF
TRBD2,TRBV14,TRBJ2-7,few,TGTGCCAGCAGCCAAGCTAGCGGGGGGACCTACGAGCAGTACTTC,CASSQASGGTYEQYF
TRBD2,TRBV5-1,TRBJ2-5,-,TGCGCCAGCTCATTAGCGGGGGCTCCGGGAGAGACCCAGTACTTC,CASSLAGAPGETQYF
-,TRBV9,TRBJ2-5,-,TGTGCCAGCAGCGACAACAGGTACCAAGAGACCCAGTACTTC,CASSDNRYQETQYF
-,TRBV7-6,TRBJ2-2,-,TGTGCCAGCAGCTTATCACAGGGCGCTAACACCGGGGAGCTGTTTTTT,CASSLSQGANTGELFF